This TCR beta chain was identified during a study of response to subunit inactivated influenza vaccine. TCRdb recomputed calls from the RT-PCR reads with MiXCR, one row per CDR3 protein. The sample has under 850,000 distinct CDR3 sequences; around 18% are singletons. This clonotype was counted at least ten times. V lost 3 bases, J lost 4 bases, and 12 bases lay in between. The length of the CDR3 is 14 residues. J is TRBJ2-5 and V is TRBV12-3 or TRBV12-4; D is uncertain. Material: PBMCs from blood, obtained around 5 days after vaccination. The receptor comes from a man aged 45-65 years who received an inactivated influenza vaccine. The CDR3 region is CASSFGTVGETQYF. The DNA of the CDR3 is TGTGCCAGCAGTTTCGGAACGGTTGGAGAGACCCAGTACTTC.